Detailed here is one T cell receptor (beta chain). It was during active infection that Seattle patients were enrolled and then longitudinally followed. The CDR3 contains 14 residues. The germline V gene has CDR1 SQVTM and CDR2 ANQGSEA. The V and J ends lost 1 base and 10 bases, in that order; junction bases with no gene match: 6. This specimen comes from a study of blood T cell repertoires in COVID-19. In the original analysis: Reference gene primer amplification gave nucleated cell count estimates. Here immunoSEQ multiplex PCR was the method, and the copy in TCRdb shows in-frame clones only, minus some. V, J and clone size are taken as reported in that table, and D and trimming were inferred from the DNA itself. The sample shows roughly 500,000 clones, approximately 89% of them seen only once.

The specimen was peripheral blood. J is TRBJ1-4 and V is TRBV29-1, with TRBD1 matching over 10 bases. The TCR originated in a young man with COVID-19, enrolled during active disease. CDR3 nucleotides: TGCAGCGTTGAAGGGGGACAGGGGCGCCGAAAACTGTTTTTT. It yields the protein CSVEGGQGRRKLFF.